This TCR beta chain was identified in a study of blood T cell repertoires in COVID-19. TCRdb's copy holds only in-frame clones and misses some; the assay was immunoSEQ multiplex PCR. The sample lists around 260,000 clones; about 81% were seen once. This clone was recorded once. Germline CDR1 reads LGHDT; CDR2 reads YNNKEL (reference sequence). The CDR3 runs to 15 residues. V lost 4 bases, J lost 3 bases, and 15 bases lay in between. The study drew participants aged about 18 to 90 years from approximately 25 US areas. In assigning cohorts, the study relied on participant-reported clinical history. Sequenced material: PBMCs or T cells enriched from blood (not recorded which). The receptor was isolated from a man aged 25-45 years with acute COVID-19. The V call is TRBV3-1 (or the pseudogene TRBV3-2), the J call TRBJ1-1; possibly TRBD1 for D (5 bases). The CDR3 sequence: CASSPDYGRDTEAFF. As DNA, the CDR3 is TGTGCCAGCAGCCCAGACTACGGCAGGGACACTGAAGCTTTCTTT.